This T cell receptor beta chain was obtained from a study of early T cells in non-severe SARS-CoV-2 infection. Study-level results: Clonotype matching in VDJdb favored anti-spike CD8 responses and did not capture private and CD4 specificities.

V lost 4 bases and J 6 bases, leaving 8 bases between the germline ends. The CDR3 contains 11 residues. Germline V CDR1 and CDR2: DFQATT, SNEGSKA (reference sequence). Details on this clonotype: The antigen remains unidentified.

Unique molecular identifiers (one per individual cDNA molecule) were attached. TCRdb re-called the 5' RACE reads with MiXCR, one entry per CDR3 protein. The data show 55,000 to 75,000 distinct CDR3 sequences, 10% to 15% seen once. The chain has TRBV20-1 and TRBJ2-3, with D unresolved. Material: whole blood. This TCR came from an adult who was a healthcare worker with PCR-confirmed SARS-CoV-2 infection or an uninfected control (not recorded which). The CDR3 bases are TGCAGTGCTAAGCATGTCGATACGCAGTATTTT. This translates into CSAKHVDTQYF.